The clone carrying this T cell receptor (beta chain) was observed a handful of times. Original methodology: Counts of nucleated cells, estimated from reference gene primer amplification, were obtained. The method was immunoSEQ multiplex PCR; TCRdb's version includes in-frame clones alone and lacks a portion of them. V and J calls and clone size are given by that table; D and trimming were obtained from the DNA. The repertoire holds approximately 290,000 clones, with under 90% as singletons. Germline CDR1 reads MGHRA; CDR2 reads YSYEKL. With 2 bases removed from V and 5 bases from J, the gap between germline ends came to 22 bases. This CDR3 contains 17 residues. This sample was taken from a study of blood T cell repertoires in COVID-19.

The sequenced sample was peripheral blood. The chain links TRBV4-1 to TRBJ2-7, with D possibly matching TRBD2 (5 bases). The sequence was collected from a woman between 25 and 40 years old with COVID-19, enrolled during active disease. The CDR3, as DNA: TGCGCCAGCAGCCAAAATTTCCTCGGACTGGCCCTACACGAGCAGTACTTC. Protein: CASSQNFLGLALHEQYF.